The T cell receptor (beta chain) under discussion was sequenced for a study of cytomegalovirus exposure and HLA in healthy donors. For the study at large: Unique TCR beta sequences numbering about 100 million came from roughly 180 million T cells in an earlier analysis.

Study-wide results and limits: TCR beta V- and J-gene trimming was later associated with a missense DCLRE1C variant.

The CDR3 extends over 16 amino acids. Germline loops: CDR1 MNHGY, CDR2 SVAAGI. Trimming pared 1 base from V and 2 bases from J, leaving 15 bases between. As for this clone: Its antigen is still unknown.

The PCR contained 60 Vbeta and 13 Jbeta primers. Generated by immunoSEQ multiplex PCR, the TCRdb table keeps only in-frame clones and is missing some. The repertoire includes some 140,000 clones, around 77% of them detected once, and around 1.2% sits in the top ten. The sequence was obtained from a man aged 45 to 65 in good health and CMV-seronegative. The source material was PBMCs. This chain uses TRBV6-9 with TRBJ2-7; D is perhaps TRBD2 (6 bases). In nucleotides, the CDR3 is TGTGCCAGCAGTTATTATGATTTGGGGAGGCCCTACGAGCAGTACTTC. It yields the protein CASSYYDLGRPYEQYF.